This T cell receptor (beta chain) comes out of a study of OX40 agonist ivuxolimab in advanced cancers. Study as a whole: Patients receiving dose escalation had hepatocellular carcinoma, melanoma, renal cell or head and neck cancer. Approximately 40% of patients had received prior checkpoint inhibitor therapy. Study results and caveats: Average numbers of expanded clones were greater in CD8+ T cells than in CD4+.

Clones were sequenced by immunoSEQ multiplex PCR, and TCRdb holds only the in-frame ones, with some missing. Seen here are just under 35,000 clones, about 92% observed once, and the top ten hold around 30%. Looked up from germline, CDR1 is MDHEN and CDR2 is SYDVKM. The CDR3 contains 17 residues. V lost 2 bases to trimming and J lost 5 bases, with 20 bases between them. Patients with a history of autoimmune disease or on systemic immunosuppression were excluded. Regarding this clone: Its specificity is not known.

The receptor comes from an adult with an advanced solid tumor such as melanoma, head and neck, liver or kidney cancer. Specimen: CD4+ or CD8+ T cells sorted from blood, collected in a trial of the OX40 agonist ivuxolimab. The chain has TRBV28 and TRBJ2-3; perhaps TRBD2 as D (6 bases). CDR3 in amino acids: CASSLPPEGAGGDTQYF. CDR3 nucleotides: TGTGCCAGCAGTTTACCACCGGAGGGAGCCGGGGGAGATACGCAGTATTTT.